One and the same sample provided the 18 T cell receptor beta chains below, sequenced in a study of blood T cell repertoires in COVID-19. Some clones are missing from TCRdb's copy, which holds only in-frame ones; the method was immunoSEQ multiplex PCR. The sample has under 75,000 clones, 83% seen once. Sequencing was done on a sample of peripheral blood. The receptors originated from a human donor in a cohort sampled during active COVID-19.

The count of this clone is one. The V gene is TRBV23-1, the J gene TRBJ2-7; 11 positions match TRBD1. TRBV23-1 has ORF status, its function being uncertain. The CDR3 sequence is 18 residues long. The V segment lost 0 bases and the J segment 4 bases; nucleotides outside the gene matches: 11. The DNA for the CDR3 is TGCGCCAGCAGTCAATCGCAGGACAGGGGGCTCGAAGGGTACGAGCAGTACTTC. It is translated as CASSQSQDRGLEGYEQYF.

The chain employs TRBV11-2 and TRBJ2-7, with 8 bases matching TRBD1. The CDR3 has 14 residues. V was pared by 2 bases and J by 3 bases, with 3 bases of the junction left unmatched. Germline V lookup: CDR1 SGHAT, CDR2 FQNNGV. The CDR3 here is CASSLMTGDYEQYF. DNA for the CDR3: TGTGCCAGCAGCTTAATGACAGGGGACTACGAGCAGTACTTC.

This clone was picked up one time. This chain joins TRBV15 and TRBJ2-3; 9 bases agree with TRBD2. The CDR3 contains 16 residues. Losses at the gene ends were 3 bases for V and 1 base for J; bases not matched to a gene: 5. CDR1 and CDR2 (germline): LNHNV, YYDKDF (reference sequence). The CDR3 DNA reads as TGTGCCACCAGCAGTCCATCTAGCGGGGGCACAGATACGCAGTATTTT. Amino acid sequence: CATSSPSSGGTDTQYF.

This chain links TRBV6-5 with TRBJ1-4; D gene unclear. The V and J ends lost 11 bases and 4 bases respectively, with 14 bases between them. Per the germline V gene, CDR1 is MNHEY and CDR2 is SVGAGI. This CDR3 has 13 amino acids. CDR3 amino acids: CAGRGGFNEKLFF. CDR3 bases: TGTGCCGGACGGGGTGGGTTTAATGAAAAACTGTTTTTT.

The chain is built from TRBV5-1 and TRBJ1-2; 7 bases line up with TRBD1. The length of the CDR3 is 16 residues. V was pared by 2 bases and J by 8 bases, with 15 bases of the junction left unmatched. Germline V gene lookup returns CDR1 SGHRS and CDR2 YFSETQ. Here the CDR3 reads CASSFPLFGTEVGYTF. For the CDR3, the DNA is TGCGCCAGCAGCTTTCCTTTATTCGGGACAGAAGTGGGCTACACCTTC.

V usage is TRBV19 and J usage is TRBJ2-2, with 8 bases aligning to TRBD1. The CDR3 extends over 16 amino acids. The trim removed 5 bases at V and 4 bases at J, leaving 9 bases unmatched. The germline gives CDR1 LNHDA, CDR2 SQIVND (reference sequence). The CDR3: CASSPGTGQGTGELFF. The CDR3 nucleotides read TGTGCCAGTAGTCCGGGGACAGGTCAGGGCACCGGGGAGCTGTTTTTT.

The rearrangement links TRBV21-1 to TRBJ2-2; the table names TRBD2, a call not compared with the DNA. TRBV21-1 is labeled a pseudogene. The CDR3 consists of 19 residues. CDR3 sequence (DNA): TGTGCCCCCCCGAGGGGGGCTGCGTGTAGCGGGAGCGGTACCGGGGAGCTGTTTTTT. Encoded protein: CAPPRGAACSGSGTGELFF.

V and J are TRBV5-1 and TRBJ1-2, with 8 bases matching TRBD1. The CDR3 runs 15 residues. Germline CDR1 is SGHRS and CDR2 is YFSETQ. The V and J ends lost 4 bases and 3 bases, in that order; junction bases with no gene match: 8. In nucleotides, the CDR3 is TGCGCCAGCAGCATTTCAGGGGGCGCGGACTATGGCTACACCTTC. Translation gives CASSISGGADYGYTF.

The chain is built from TRBV7-6 and TRBJ2-3, with a weak D call TRBD2 (6 bases). The CDR3 covers 14 residues. Per germline, CDR1 SGHVS and CDR2 FNYEAQ. The V end lost 6 bases, the J end lost 0 bases, and 10 bases lay between the germline ends. As DNA, the CDR3 is TGTGCCAGCAGGCGAGGGACTAGCACAGATACGCAGTATTTT. This gives the protein CASRRGTSTDTQYF. The full variable domain, rest sourced from reference TRBV7-6 and TRBJ2-3, is GAGVSQSPRYKVTKRGQDVALRCDPISGHVSLYWYRQALGQGPEFLTYFNYEAQQDKSGLPNDRFSAERPEGSISTLTIQRTEQRDSAMYRCASRRGTSTDTQYFGPGTRLTVL.

V usage is TRBV19 and J usage is TRBJ2-6; 7 nucleotides line up with TRBD2. The CDR3 is made up of 16 amino acids. Germline V lookup: CDR1 LNHDA, CDR2 SQIVND (reference sequence). The J segment lost 0 bases and the V segment lost 4 bases, leaving 3 bases of the junction unmatched. CDR3 DNA sequence: TGTGCCAGTAGTAAGGGAGGGATCTCTGGGGCCAACGTCCTGACTTTC. This codes for CASSKGGISGANVLTF. The full variable domain, with the rest looked up from reference TRBV19 and TRBJ2-6, is DGGITQSPKYLFRKEGQNVTLSCEQNLNHDAMYWYRQDPGQGLRLIYYSQIVNDFQKGDIAEGYSVSREKKESFPLTVTSAQKNPTAFYLCASSKGGISGANVLTFGAGSRLTVL.

CDR3 loop: CSASVLSYNSPLHF. CDR3 DNA: TGCAGTGCTAGTGTCCTTAGCTATAATTCACCCCTCCACTTT. V usage is TRBV20-1 and J usage is TRBJ1-6; D unresolved. The V gene's germline CDR1 is DFQATT and CDR2 SNEGSKA (reference sequence). Trimming took 3 bases from V and 3 from J, leaving 9 bases between them. The CDR3 sequence is 14 residues long.

The sample holds a few counts of this clone. The rearrangement uses TRBV7-2 and TRBJ2-3, with D perhaps TRBD2 (6 bases). Germline V gives CDR1 SGHTA, CDR2 FQGNSA. Trimming removed 1 base from V and 2 bases from J, with 19 bases in between. This CDR3 contains 18 residues. This CDR3 reads CASSLEGGWGLNTDTQYF. DNA for the CDR3: TGTGCCAGCAGCTTAGAAGGAGGCTGGGGACTGAACACAGATACGCAGTATTTT.

There are a few counts of this clone. The rearrangement uses TRBV6-5 and TRBJ1-1, with D perhaps matching TRBD1 (5 bases). This CDR3 comprises 13 residues. The V end was cut by 7 bases, the J end by 3 bases, with 12 bases between. In germline, CDR1 is MNHEY, CDR2 SVGAGI. The DNA of the CDR3 is TGTGCCAGCACCCCGTTGGGGCACACTGAAGCTTTCTTT. Translation: CASTPLGHTEAFF.

V and J are TRBV7-3 and TRBJ2-2; 7 bases are a match to TRBD2. With V trimmed by 2 bases and J by 6 bases, 3 bases remained unmatched. Germline assignment: CDR1 SGHTA and CDR2 FQGTGA. The CDR3 sequence is 14 residues long. The CDR3: CASSLGAGAGELFF. The CDR3 coding sequence is TGTGCCAGCAGCTTAGGGGCGGGAGCCGGGGAGCTGTTTTTT.

Here the CDR3 reads CASSLLTGPGNEQYF. The CDR3 DNA is TGTGCCAGCAGCCTTCTGACCGGGCCGGGGAACGAGCAGTACTTC. V is TRBV5-5 and J is TRBJ2-7, with D maybe TRBD2 (5 bases). The CDR3 totals 15 residues. Germline V gene lookup returns CDR1 SGHKS and CDR2 YYEKEE (reference sequence). The V and J ends lost 4 bases and 5 bases respectively, with 19 bases between them.

The genes are TRBV10-3 and TRBJ2-7, with D possibly TRBD2 on 6 matching bases. Trimming removed 0 bases at V and 3 bases at J, with 15 bases between. The CDR3 is made up of 16 amino acids. Germline CDR1 reads ENHRY; CDR2 reads SYGVKD. In DNA form, the CDR3 reads TGTGCCATCAGTGAGTCGGCGCGGGACTCAGGCTACGAGCAGTACTTC. Translated, it gives CAISESARDSGYEQYF.

This chain uses TRBV29-1 with TRBJ2-1; TRBD2 aligns across 7 bases. Germline V gene lookup returns CDR1 SQVTM and CDR2 ANQGSEA. CDR3 length: 15 amino acids. Trimming cost V 6 bases and J 9 bases; bases outside gene matches: 17. The DNA for the CDR3 is TGCAGCGTGGACCCTAGCGGCCTGAATTCAGGTGAGCAGTTCTTC. Protein product: CSVDPSGLNSGEQFF.

The rearrangement uses TRBV2 and TRBJ1-4, with TRBD1 as a possible D gene (5 bases). The CDR3 consists of 14 residues. Trimming removed 6 bases from V and 7 bases from J, with 15 bases in between. CDR1 and CDR2 from the germline V gene are SNHLY and FYNNEI. The CDR3 DNA follows: TGTGCCAGCAGGTACGCGGCGCAGGGTGAAAAACTGTTTTTT. Protein product: CASRYAAQGEKLFF.